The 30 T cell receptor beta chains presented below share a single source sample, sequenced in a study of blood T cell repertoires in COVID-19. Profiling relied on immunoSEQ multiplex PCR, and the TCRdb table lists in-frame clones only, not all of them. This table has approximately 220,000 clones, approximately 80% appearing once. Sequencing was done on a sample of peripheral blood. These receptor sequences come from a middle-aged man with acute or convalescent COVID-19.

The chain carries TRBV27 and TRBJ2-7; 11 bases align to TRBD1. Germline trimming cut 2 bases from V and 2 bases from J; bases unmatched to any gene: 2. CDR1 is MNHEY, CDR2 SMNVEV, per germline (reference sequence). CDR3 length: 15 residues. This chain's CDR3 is CASSLGTGGPYEQYF. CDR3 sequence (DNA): TGTGCCAGCAGTTTAGGGACAGGGGGGCCCTACGAGCAGTACTTC.

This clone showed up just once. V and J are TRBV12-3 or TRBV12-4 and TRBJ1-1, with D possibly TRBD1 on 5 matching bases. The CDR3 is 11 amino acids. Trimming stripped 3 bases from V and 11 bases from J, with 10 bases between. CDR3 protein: CASSFRGKAFF. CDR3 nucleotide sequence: TGTGCCAGCAGTTTCCGGGGGAAGGCTTTCTTT.

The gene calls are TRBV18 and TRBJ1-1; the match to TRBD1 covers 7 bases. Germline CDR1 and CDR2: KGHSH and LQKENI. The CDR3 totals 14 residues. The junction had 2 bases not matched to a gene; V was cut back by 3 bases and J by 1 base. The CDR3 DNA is TGTGCCAGCTCACCTGACAGGGAGAACACTGAAGCTTTCTTT. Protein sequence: CASSPDRENTEAFF. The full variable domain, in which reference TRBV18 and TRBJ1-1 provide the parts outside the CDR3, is NAGVMQNPRHLVRRRGQEARLRCSPMKGHSHVYWYRQLPEEGLKFMVYLQKENIIDESGMPKERFSAEFPKEGPSILRIQQVVRGDSAAYFCASSPDRENTEAFFGQGTRLTVV.

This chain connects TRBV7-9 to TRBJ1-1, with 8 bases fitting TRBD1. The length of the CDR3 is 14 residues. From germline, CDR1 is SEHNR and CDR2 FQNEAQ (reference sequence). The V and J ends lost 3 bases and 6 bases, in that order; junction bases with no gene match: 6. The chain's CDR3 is CASSFLQGAAEAFF. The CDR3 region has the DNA TGTGCCAGCAGCTTTCTGCAGGGGGCTGCTGAAGCTTTCTTT.

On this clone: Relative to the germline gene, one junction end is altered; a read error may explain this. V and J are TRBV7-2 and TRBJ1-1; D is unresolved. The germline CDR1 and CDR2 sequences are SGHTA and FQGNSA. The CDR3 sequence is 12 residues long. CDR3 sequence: CASSLSFTETFF. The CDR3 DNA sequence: TGTGCCAGCAGCTTAAGTTTCACTGAAACTTTCTTT.

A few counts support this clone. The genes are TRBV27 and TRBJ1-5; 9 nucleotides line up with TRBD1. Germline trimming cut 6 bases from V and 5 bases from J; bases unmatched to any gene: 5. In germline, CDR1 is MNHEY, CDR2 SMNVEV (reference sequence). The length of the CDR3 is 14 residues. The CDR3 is CASSLGQGYQPQHF. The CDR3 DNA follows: TGTGCCAGCAGCTTGGGACAGGGATATCAGCCCCAGCATTTT.

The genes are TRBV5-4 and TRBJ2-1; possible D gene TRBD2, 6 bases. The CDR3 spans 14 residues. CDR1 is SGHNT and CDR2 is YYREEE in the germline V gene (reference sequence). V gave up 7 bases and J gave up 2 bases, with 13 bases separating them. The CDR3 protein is CASGATGAYNEQFF. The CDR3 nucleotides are TGTGCCAGCGGCGCGACGGGGGCCTACAATGAGCAGTTCTTC. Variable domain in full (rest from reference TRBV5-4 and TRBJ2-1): ETGVTQSPTHLIKTRGQQVTLRCSSQSGHNTVSWYQQALGQGPQFIFQYYREEENGRGNFPPRFSGLQFPNYSSELNVNALELDDSALYLCASGATGAYNEQFFGPGTRLTVL.

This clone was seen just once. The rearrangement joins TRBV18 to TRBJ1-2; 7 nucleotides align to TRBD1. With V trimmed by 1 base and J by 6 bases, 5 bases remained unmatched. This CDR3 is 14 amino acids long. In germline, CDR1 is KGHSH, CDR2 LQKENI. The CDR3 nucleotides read TGTGCCAGCTCACCACGACAGGGAAGTAATGGCTACACCTTC. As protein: CASSPRQGSNGYTF.

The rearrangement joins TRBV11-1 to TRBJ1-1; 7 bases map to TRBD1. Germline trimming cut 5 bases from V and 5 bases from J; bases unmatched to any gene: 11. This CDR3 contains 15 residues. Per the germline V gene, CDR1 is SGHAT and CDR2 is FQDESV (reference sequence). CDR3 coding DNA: TGTGCCAGCAGCCCCACACAGGGGAGGAGGACTGAAGCTTTCTTT. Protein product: CASSPTQGRRTEAFF.

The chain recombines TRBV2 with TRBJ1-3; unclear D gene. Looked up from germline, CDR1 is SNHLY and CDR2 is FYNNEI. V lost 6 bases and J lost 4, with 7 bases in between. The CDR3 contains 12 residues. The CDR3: CASRTGGNTIYF. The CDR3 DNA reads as TGTGCCAGCAGAACCGGGGGAAACACCATATATTTT. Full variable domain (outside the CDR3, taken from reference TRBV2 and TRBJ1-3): EPEVTQTPSHQVTQMGQEVILRCVPISNHLYFYWYRQILGQKVEFLVSFYNNEISEKSEIFDDQFSVERPDGSNFTLKIRSTKLEDSAMYFCASRTGGNTIYFGEGSWLTVV.

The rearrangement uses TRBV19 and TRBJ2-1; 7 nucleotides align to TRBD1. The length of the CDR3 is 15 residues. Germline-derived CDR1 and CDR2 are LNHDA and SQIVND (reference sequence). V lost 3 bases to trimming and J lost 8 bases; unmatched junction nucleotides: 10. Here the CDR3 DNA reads TGTGCCAGTAGTATGGACAGGAACGCCTCCGATGAGCAGTTCTTC. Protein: CASSMDRNASDEQFF.

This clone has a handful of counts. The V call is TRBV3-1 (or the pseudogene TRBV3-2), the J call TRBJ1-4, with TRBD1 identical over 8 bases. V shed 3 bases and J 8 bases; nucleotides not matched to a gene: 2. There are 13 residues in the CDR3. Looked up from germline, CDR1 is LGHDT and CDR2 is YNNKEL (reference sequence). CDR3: CASSHRDREKLFF. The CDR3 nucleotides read TGTGCCAGCAGCCATCGGGACAGGGAAAAACTGTTTTTT.

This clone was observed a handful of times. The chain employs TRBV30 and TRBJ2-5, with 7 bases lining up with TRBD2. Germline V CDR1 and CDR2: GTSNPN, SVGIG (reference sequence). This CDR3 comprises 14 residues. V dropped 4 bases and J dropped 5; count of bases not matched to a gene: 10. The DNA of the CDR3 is TGTGCCTGGAATTCTATGGGAGGGCCGGAGACCCAGTACTTC. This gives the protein CAWNSMGGPETQYF. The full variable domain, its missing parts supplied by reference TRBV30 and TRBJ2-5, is SQTIHQWPATLVQPVGSPLSLECTVEGTSNPNLYWYRQAAGRGLQLLFYSVGIGQISSEVPQNLSASRPQDRQFILSSKKLLLSDSGFYLCAWNSMGGPETQYFGPGTRLLVL.

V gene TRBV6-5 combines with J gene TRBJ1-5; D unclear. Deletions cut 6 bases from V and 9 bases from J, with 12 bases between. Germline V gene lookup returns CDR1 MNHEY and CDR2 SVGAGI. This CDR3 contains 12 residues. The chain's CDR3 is CASSQLEGPQHF. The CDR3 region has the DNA TGTGCCAGCAGCCAGCTGGAGGGGCCCCAGCATTTT.

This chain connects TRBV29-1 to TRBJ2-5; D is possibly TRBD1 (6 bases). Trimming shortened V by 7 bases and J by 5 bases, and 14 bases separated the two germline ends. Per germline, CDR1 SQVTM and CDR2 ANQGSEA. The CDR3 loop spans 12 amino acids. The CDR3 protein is CSADRWGETQYF. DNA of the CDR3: TGCAGCGCAGACAGGTGGGGGGAGACCCAGTACTTC. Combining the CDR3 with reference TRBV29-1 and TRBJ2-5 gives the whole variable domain SAVISQKPSRDICQRGTSLTIQCQVDSQVTMMFWYRQQPGQSLTLIATANQGSEATYESGFVIDKFPISRPNLTFSTLTVSNMSPEDSSIYLCSADRWGETQYFGPGTRLLVL.

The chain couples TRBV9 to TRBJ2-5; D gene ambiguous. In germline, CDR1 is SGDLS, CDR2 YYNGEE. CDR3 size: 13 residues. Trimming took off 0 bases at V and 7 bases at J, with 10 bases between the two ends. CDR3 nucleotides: TGTGCCAGCAGCGTAGTCGAGAGTGGGACCCAGTACTTC. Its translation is CASSVVESGTQYF. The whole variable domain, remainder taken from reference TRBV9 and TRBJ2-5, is DSGVTQTPKHLITATGQRVTLRCSPRSGDLSVYWYQQSLDQGLQFLIQYYNGEERAKGNILERFSAQQFPDLHSELNLSSLELGDSALYFCASSVVESGTQYFGPGTRLLVL.

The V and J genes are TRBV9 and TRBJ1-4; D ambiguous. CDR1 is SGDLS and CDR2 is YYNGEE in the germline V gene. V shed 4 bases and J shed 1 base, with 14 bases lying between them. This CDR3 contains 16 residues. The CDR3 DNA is TGTGCCAGCAGCCCTACATGGGAGGTAACTAATGAAAAACTGTTTTTT. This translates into CASSPTWEVTNEKLFF.

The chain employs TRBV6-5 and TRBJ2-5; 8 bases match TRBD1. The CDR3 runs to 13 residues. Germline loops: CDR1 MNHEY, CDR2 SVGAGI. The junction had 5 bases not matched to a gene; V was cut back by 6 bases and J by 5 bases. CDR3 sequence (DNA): TGTGCCAGCAGCTGGACAGGGAGGGAGACCCAGTACTTC. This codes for CASSWTGRETQYF.

The CDR3 nucleotides are TGTGCCAGCAGGGGACAGGGCCCCCTCAGAATCGATCAGCCCCAGCATTTT. Translated, it gives CASRGQGPLRIDQPQHF. This rearrangement joins TRBV28 to TRBJ1-5, with 9 bases matching TRBD1. The V gene end was trimmed by 6 bases and the J gene end by 5 bases; junction bases not matched to a gene: 14. The germline V gene has CDR1 MDHEN and CDR2 SYDVKM. The CDR3 totals 17 residues. Full variable domain (remainder filled in from reference TRBV28 and TRBJ1-5): DVKVTQSSRYLVKRTGEKVFLECVQDMDHENMFWYRQDPGLGLRLIYFSYDVKMKEKGDIPEGYSVSREKKERFSLILESASTNQTSMYLCASRGQGPLRIDQPQHFGDGTRLSIL.

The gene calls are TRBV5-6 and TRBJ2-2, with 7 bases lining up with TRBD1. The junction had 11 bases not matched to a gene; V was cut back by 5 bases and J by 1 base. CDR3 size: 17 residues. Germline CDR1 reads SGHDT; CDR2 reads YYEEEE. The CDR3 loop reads CASSKRQGRGNTGELFF. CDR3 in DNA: TGTGCCAGCAGTAAGAGACAGGGACGGGGGAACACCGGGGAGCTGTTTTTT.

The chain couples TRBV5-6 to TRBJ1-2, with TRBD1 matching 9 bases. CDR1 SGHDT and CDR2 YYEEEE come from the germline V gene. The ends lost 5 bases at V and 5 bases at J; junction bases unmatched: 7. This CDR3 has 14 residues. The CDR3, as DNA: TGTGCCAGCAGACTCCGACAGGGGGGATATGGCTACACCTTC. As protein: CASRLRQGGYGYTF. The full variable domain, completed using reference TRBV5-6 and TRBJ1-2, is DAGVTQSPTHLIKTRGQQVTLRCSPKSGHDTVSWYQQALGQGPQFIFQYYEEEERQRGNFPDRFSGHQFPNYSSELNVNALLLGDSALYLCASRLRQGGYGYTFGSGTRLTVV.

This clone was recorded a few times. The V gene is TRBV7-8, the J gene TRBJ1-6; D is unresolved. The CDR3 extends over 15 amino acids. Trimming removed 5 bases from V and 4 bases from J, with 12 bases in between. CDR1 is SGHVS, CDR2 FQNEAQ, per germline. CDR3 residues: CASSPTGLYNSPLHF. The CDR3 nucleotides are TGTGCCAGCAGCCCGACTGGCTTATATAATTCACCCCTCCACTTT.

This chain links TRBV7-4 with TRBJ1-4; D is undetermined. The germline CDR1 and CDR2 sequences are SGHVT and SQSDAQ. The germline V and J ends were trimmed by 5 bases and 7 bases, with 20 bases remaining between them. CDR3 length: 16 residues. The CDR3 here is CASSQLRREWGEKLFF. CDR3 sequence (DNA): TGTGCCAGCAGCCAACTACGGAGGGAGTGGGGTGAAAAACTGTTTTTT.

CDR3 sequence reads: CAISESREQYF. The CDR3, as DNA: TGTGCCATCAGTGAGTCTCGCGAGCAGTACTTC. J is TRBJ2-7 and V is TRBV10-3; D remains ambiguous. V lost 0 bases and J 6 bases, leaving 3 bases between the germline ends. Germline-derived CDR1 and CDR2 are ENHRY and SYGVKD. There are 11 residues in the CDR3.

CDR3 in amino acids: CSVGNNPGQGLTEAFF. The CDR3 DNA reads as TGCAGCGTTGGGAACAACCCGGGACAGGGGCTAACTGAAGCTTTCTTT. The chain recombines TRBV29-1 with TRBJ1-1; 10 nucleotides line up with TRBD1. CDR1 and CDR2 (germline): SQVTM, ANQGSEA. J lost 5 bases, V lost 4 bases, and 13 bases had no gene match. The CDR3 is 16 amino acids.

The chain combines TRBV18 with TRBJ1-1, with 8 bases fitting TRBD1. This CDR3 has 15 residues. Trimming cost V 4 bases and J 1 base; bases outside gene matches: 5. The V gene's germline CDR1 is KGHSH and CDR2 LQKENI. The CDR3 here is CASSRDRGRNTEAFF. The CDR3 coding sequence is TGTGCCAGCTCACGCGACAGGGGTCGGAACACTGAAGCTTTCTTT.

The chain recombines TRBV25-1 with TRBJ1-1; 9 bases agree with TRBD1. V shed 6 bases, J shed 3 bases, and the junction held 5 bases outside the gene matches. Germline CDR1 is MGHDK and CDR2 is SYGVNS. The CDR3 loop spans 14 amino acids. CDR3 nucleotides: TGTGCCAGCAGGGAGACAGGGGGACACACTGAAGCTTTCTTT. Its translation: CASRETGGHTEAFF.

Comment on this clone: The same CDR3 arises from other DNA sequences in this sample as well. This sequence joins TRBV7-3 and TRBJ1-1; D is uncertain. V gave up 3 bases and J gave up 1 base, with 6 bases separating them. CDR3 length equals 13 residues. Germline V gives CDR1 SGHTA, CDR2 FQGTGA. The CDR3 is CASSLRQNTEAFF. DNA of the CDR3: TGTGCCAGCAGCTTGCGACAGAACACTGAAGCTTTCTTT.

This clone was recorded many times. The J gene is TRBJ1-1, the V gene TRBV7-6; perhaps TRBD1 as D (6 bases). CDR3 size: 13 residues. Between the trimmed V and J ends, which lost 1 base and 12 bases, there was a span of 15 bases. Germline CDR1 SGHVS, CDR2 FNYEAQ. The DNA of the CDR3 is TGTGCCAGCAGCTTAGAACCCGTTGGACAGACTTTCTTT. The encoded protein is CASSLEPVGQTFF.

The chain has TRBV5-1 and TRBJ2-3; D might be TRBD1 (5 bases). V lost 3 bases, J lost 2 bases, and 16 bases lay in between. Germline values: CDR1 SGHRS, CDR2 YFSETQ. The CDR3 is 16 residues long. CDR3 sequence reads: CASSWTHPTSTDTQYF. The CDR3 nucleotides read TGCGCCAGCAGCTGGACACACCCCACCTCCACAGATACGCAGTATTTT.